This T cell receptor beta chain came from a study of T cells in Graves' hyperthyroidism and ophthalmopathy. Study at large: Any treatment followed the collection of peripheral blood at initial diagnosis.

This CDR3 contains 14 residues. In germline, CDR1 is DFQATT, CDR2 SNEGSKA (reference sequence). Trimming took off 0 bases at V and 2 bases at J, with 11 bases between the two ends. A lack of ophthalmopathy progression within 18 months defined stable Graves' hyperthyroidism. This clonotype was detected a few times. Amplification targeted TCR beta CDR3 regions from RNA transcripts. HTBI primers were employed in a first-round RT-PCR of the TCR CDR3. TCRdb processed the multiplex PCR reads anew with MiXCR; each CDR3 protein has one entry. The repertoire holds hundreds of thousands of distinct CDR3 sequences, with approximately 15% as singletons.

The V and J genes are TRBV20-1 and TRBJ2-7; TRBD1 is a possible D gene (5 bases). The sequence was collected from a woman aged 18-35 years with Graves' hyperthyroidism. The specimen was blood. The CDR3 reads CSARDKGLAYEQYF. The CDR3 coding sequence is TGCAGTGCTAGAGATAAGGGGCTAGCCTACGAGCAGTACTTC.